One T cell receptor beta chain is described in this entry. Trimming cost V 6 bases and J 6 bases; bases outside gene matches: 12. CDR3 length: 14 residues. The germline V gene encodes CDR1 SQVTM and CDR2 ANQGSEA. Clones were sequenced by immunoSEQ multiplex PCR, and TCRdb holds only the in-frame ones, with some missing. The sample lists around 58,000 clones, roughly 89% occurring once. These data come from a study of technical replicates of blood from a handful of donors. The rearrangement links TRBV29-1 to TRBJ1-1, with 8 bases matching TRBD1. The clonotype originates from a human donor in good health. Some clones in this sample may be carry-over from other donors' samples. The sample comprised PBMCs. CDR3 nucleotide sequence: TGCAGCGTCCGACAGGGGTATGAGGGTTCTGAAGCTTTCTTT. Its protein is CSVRQGYEGSEAFF.